Here is one TCR beta chain with its context. Using immunoSEQ multiplex PCR, the repertoire was profiled, and TCRdb retains in-frame clones only, with some absent. The sample has fewer than 250,000 clones, nearly 90% seen once. The germline V gene has CDR1 MNHEY and CDR2 SMNVEV (reference sequence). Trimming removed 4 bases from V and 5 bases from J; junction bases left unmatched: 3. The CDR3 totals 13 residues. Recovery among Cohort 3 donors was established by two negative PCRs, clearance, or symptom resolution. This specimen belongs to a study of blood T cell repertoires in COVID-19. The specimen was PBMCs or T cells enriched from blood (not recorded which). V is TRBV27 and J is TRBJ1-2; TRBD1 matches 8 bases. This clonotype originated in a man aged 30-40 years who had recovered from COVID-19. CDR3: CASSSQGAYGYTF. The DNA of the CDR3 is TGTGCCAGCAGTTCTCAGGGGGCGTATGGCTACACCTTC.